A single sample gave rise to the 11 T cell receptor beta chains below, sequenced in a study of cytomegalovirus exposure and HLA in healthy donors (dated by TCRdb to 2016 to 2017). The protocol used for the library was the immunoSEQ multiplex PCR assay. The multiplex PCR relied on a mix of 60 forward primers for TCR Vbeta segments and 13 reverse primers for TCR Jbeta segments. TCRdb re-hosts the immuneACCESS table, in-frame sequences only. Its copies lack some clones; in the studies checked, an unresolved V gene accounts for under half of them, and the cause for the rest is not known. The sample profile shows more than 95,000 clones; 77% of them were found once. The ten biggest clones cover roughly 12% of the sample. Sequencing was done on a sample of PBMCs. The receptors were gathered from a woman aged 35 to 49 in good health and CMV-seropositive.

The V gene is TRBV5-5, the J gene TRBJ2-7, with TRBD1 matching 11 bases. The CDR3 is made up of 15 amino acids. V lost 4 bases, J lost 5 bases, and 8 bases stayed unmatched. Germline V lookup: CDR1 SGHKS, CDR2 YYEKEE (reference sequence). CDR3 in amino acids: CASSRTGQGVDEQYF. The CDR3, as DNA: TGTGCCAGCAGCAGGACGGGACAGGGGGTAGACGAGCAGTACTTC. The full variable domain, in which reference TRBV5-5 and TRBJ2-7 provide the parts outside the CDR3, is DAGVTQSPTHLIKTRGQQVTLRCSPISGHKSVSWYQQVLGQGPQFIFQYYEKEERGRGNFPDRFSARQFPNYSSELNVNALLLGDSALYLCASSRTGQGVDEQYFGPGTRLTVT.

The V call is TRBV7-9, the J call TRBJ1-2; the match to TRBD1 covers 9 bases. The J segment lost 4 bases and the V segment lost 5 bases, leaving 2 bases of the junction unmatched. Germline V gene sequence: CDR1 SEHNR, CDR2 FQNEAQ (reference sequence). This CDR3 spans 13 amino acids. The CDR3 bases are TGTGCCAGCAGCCGGGGACAGGGCTATGGCTACACCTTC. Translating gives CASSRGQGYGYTF.

The chain combines TRBV27 with TRBJ1-1; no firm D call. The V gene lost 4 bases and the J gene lost 1 base, with 16 bases spanning the gap. Germline CDR1 and CDR2: MNHEY and SMNVEV (reference sequence). The CDR3 has 16 residues. CDR3 sequence reads: CASSSWAGRENTEAFF. The CDR3 DNA follows: TGTGCCAGCAGTTCATGGGCAGGACGGGAGAACACTGAAGCTTTCTTT.

The genes are TRBV9 and TRBJ2-1, with 9 positions matching TRBD2. V was pared by 0 bases and J by 0 bases, with 4 bases of the junction left unmatched. The germline V gene has CDR1 SGDLS and CDR2 YYNGEE. The CDR3 length is 17 residues. Written as DNA, the CDR3 is TGTGCCAGCAGCGTAGCTTTACTAGCGGGCTCCTACAATGAGCAGTTCTTC. It yields the protein CASSVALLAGSYNEQFF.

This chain joins TRBV2 and TRBJ2-5, with a possible D match to TRBD1 (6 bases). V was clipped by 5 bases and J by 2 bases, with 12 bases between them. CDR3 length: 14 residues. CDR1 is SNHLY, CDR2 FYNNEI, per germline. In DNA, the CDR3 is TGTGCCAGCAGTCAGGGGAGAGGACAAGAGACCCAGTACTTC. It is translated as CASSQGRGQETQYF.

The chain links TRBV9 to TRBJ1-2; D is possibly TRBD1 (5 bases). The V gene lost 3 bases and the J gene lost 7 bases, with 19 bases spanning the gap. The CDR3 totals 15 residues. Germline V gene data show CDR1 as SGDLS and CDR2 as YYNGEE. The CDR3 DNA sequence: TGTGCCAGCAGCGCGGGACTGCAACATCCTATTGGCTACACCTTC. Translated: CASSAGLQHPIGYTF.

The chain recombines TRBV5-4 with TRBJ2-7; the match to TRBD1 covers 10 bases. Per the germline V gene, CDR1 is SGHNT and CDR2 is YYREEE (reference sequence). This CDR3 spans 16 amino acids. With V trimmed by 0 bases and J by 4 bases, 7 bases remained unmatched. CDR3 nucleotides: TGTGCCAGCAGCTTGGGGGGGACAGGGGCAGTGTACGAGCAGTACTTC. This translates into CASSLGGTGAVYEQYF.

The sample holds a few counts of this clone. V gene TRBV4-1 combines with J gene TRBJ2-7; maybe TRBD1 (6 bases). V was shortened by 4 bases and J by 3 bases, with 16 bases between the two germline ends. This CDR3 has 15 residues. Germline-derived CDR1 and CDR2 are MGHRA and YSYEKL. The CDR3 DNA is TGCGCCAGCAGCCCCTTACAGGGAGAGGGCTACGAGCAGTACTTC. It codes for CASSPLQGEGYEQYF.

This chain uses TRBV10-1 with TRBJ2-7; D is possibly TRBD2 (5 bases). Germline-derived CDR1 and CDR2 are WNHNN and SYGVQD (reference sequence). The CDR3 covers 13 residues. V shed 1 base and J shed 6 bases, with 10 bases lying between them. The CDR3 DNA reads as TGCGCCAGCAGTGAGTTCGCGGGTCGCGAGCAGTACTTC. It encodes CASSEFAGREQYF.

This sequence joins TRBV19 and TRBJ2-1; 9 bases are a match to TRBD2. V was clipped by 6 bases and J by 6 bases; unmatched bases: 6. Germline V gene lookup returns CDR1 LNHDA and CDR2 SQIVND (reference sequence). The CDR3 has 14 amino acids. The CDR3 is CASRGGRALNEQFF. The CDR3 nucleotides read TGTGCCAGTAGGGGCGGGAGGGCCCTCAATGAGCAGTTCTTC.

The chain combines TRBV7-2 with TRBJ2-7; tentatively, D is TRBD1 (5 bases). The germline CDR1 and CDR2 sequences are SGHTA and FQGNSA. The CDR3 runs to 12 residues. Trimming removed 3 bases at V and 6 bases at J, with 9 bases between. The CDR3 sequence is CASSFAGFEQYF. The CDR3 DNA follows: TGTGCCAGCAGCTTCGCAGGGTTCGAGCAGTACTTC. Supplemented by reference TRBV7-2 and TRBJ2-7, the full variable domain reads GAGVSQSPSNKVTEKGKDVELRCDPISGHTALYWYRQSLGQGLEFLIYFQGNSAPDKSGLPSDRFSAERTGGSVSTLTIQRTQQEDSAVYLCASSFAGFEQYFGPGTRLTVT.